This entry lists 29 T cell receptor beta chains sequenced from one sample in a study of T cells in localized non-small cell lung cancer. Sequencing was performed with immunoSEQ multiplex PCR; in TCRdb, only in-frame clones are kept and a portion is missing. In the table there are tens of thousands of clones, more than 70% of which are singletons. This sample comprised peripheral blood, obtained before any cancer treatment. The receptors derive from an older female donor with stage I squamous cell lung carcinoma.

The chain combines TRBV30 with TRBJ1-2; TRBD1 might be the D (5 bases). Trimming took off 2 bases at V and 2 bases at J, with 9 bases between the two ends. CDR1 is GTSNPN and CDR2 is SVGIG in the germline V gene (reference sequence). The CDR3 has 13 amino acids. CDR3 in amino acids: CAWSRGANYGYTF. CDR3 DNA sequence: TGTGCCTGGAGTAGGGGCGCGAACTATGGCTACACCTTC.

The DNA of the CDR3 is TGTGCCTCTGCGACTAGCGGGAATAGTAGGGAGCAGTTCTTC. Its translation: CASATSGNSREQFF. V is TRBV30 and J is TRBJ2-1; TRBD2 agrees at 11 bases. Germline lookup yields CDR1 GTSNPN and CDR2 SVGIG (reference sequence). After removal of 7 bases from V and 10 bases from J, the junction contained 12 bases not matched to a gene. The CDR3 runs to 14 residues.

CDR3 region: CASSFFSQSTNEKLFF. The CDR3 nucleotides are TGTGCCAGCAGCTTTTTCTCCCAATCAACTAATGAAAAACTGTTTTTT. The V gene is TRBV7-9, the J gene TRBJ1-4; D is unresolved. The CDR3 spans 16 residues. V gave up 3 bases and J gave up 0 bases, with 11 bases separating them. Per germline, CDR1 SEHNR and CDR2 FQNEAQ (reference sequence).

This clone is a singleton in its sample. The chain has TRBV6-6 and TRBJ2-6; TRBD2 might be the D (5 bases). This CDR3 is 15 amino acids long. V lost 7 bases and J 2 bases, leaving 12 bases between the germline ends. Germline V gene data show CDR1 as MNHNY and CDR2 as SVGAGI (reference sequence). The CDR3 coding sequence is TGTGCCAGCACCCTGGGAGCGGCTGGGGCCAACGTCCTGACTTTC. Protein sequence: CASTLGAAGANVLTF.

The chain carries TRBV6-5 and TRBJ2-7; D is ambiguous. Trimming pared 5 bases from V and 7 bases from J, leaving 9 bases between. The CDR3 is made up of 11 amino acids. The germline gives CDR1 MNHEY, CDR2 SVGAGI. The CDR3 spells CASSRSQEQYF. CDR3 nucleotides: TGTGCCAGCAGTCGATCCCAGGAGCAGTACTTC.

This clone has just one count. The chain couples TRBV9 to TRBJ1-4, with D maybe TRBD1 (5 bases). V gave up 5 bases and J gave up 2 bases, with 16 bases separating them. CDR3 length equals 16 residues. Germline-derived CDR1 and CDR2 are SGDLS and YYNGEE. This chain's CDR3 is CASSPTEAGTNEKLFF. In DNA, the CDR3 is TGTGCCAGCAGTCCCACAGAGGCAGGGACTAATGAAAAACTGTTTTTT.

This clone occurred a few times. The rearrangement joins TRBV27 to TRBJ2-2; D gene unclear. Trimming pared 3 bases from V and 4 bases from J, leaving 9 bases between. This CDR3 is 14 amino acids long. Germline CDR1 is MNHEY and CDR2 is SMNVEV (reference sequence). Here the CDR3 DNA reads TGTGCCAGCAGTTTCGGCCCGATCACCGGGGAGCTGTTTTTT. Its translation is CASSFGPITGELFF.

The V and J genes are TRBV10-3 and TRBJ2-1; TRBD1 agrees at 11 bases. The J segment lost 7 bases and the V segment lost 6 bases, leaving 5 bases of the junction unmatched. This CDR3 comprises 14 residues. CDR1 is ENHRY and CDR2 is SYGVKD in the germline V gene. The chain's CDR3 is CAIRGQGAENEQFF. In DNA, the CDR3 is TGTGCCATCAGAGGACAGGGGGCTGAAAATGAGCAGTTCTTC.

This chain joins TRBV4-3 and TRBJ1-2; 7 bases map to TRBD1. This CDR3 comprises 18 residues. V gave up 0 bases and J gave up 3 bases; unmatched junction bases: 13. Germline V CDR1 and CDR2: LGHNA, YSLEER. The CDR3 protein is CASSQEAPPKQGDYGYTF. The CDR3 DNA reads as TGCGCCAGCAGCCAAGAAGCCCCCCCCAAGCAGGGGGACTATGGCTACACCTTC.

The chain links TRBV11-2 to TRBJ2-4; D is possibly TRBD2 (6 bases). The length of the CDR3 is 17 residues. Per the germline V gene, CDR1 is SGHAT and CDR2 is FQNNGV. V lost 2 bases and J lost 0, with 14 bases in between. Here the CDR3 DNA reads TGTGCCAGCAGCTTAAGAATTAGCGGAATAGCCAAAAACATTCAGTACTTC. Its protein product is CASSLRISGIAKNIQYF.

The CDR3 protein is CAWRGMGARLTGELFF. CDR3 DNA: TGTGCCTGGAGGGGGATGGGGGCGCGTCTCACCGGGGAGCTGTTTTTT. This chain joins TRBV30 and TRBJ2-2; a weak D match, TRBD1 (6 bases). Germline-derived CDR1 and CDR2 are GTSNPN and SVGIG (reference sequence). V was clipped by 3 bases and J by 4 bases, with 18 bases between them. This CDR3 is built from 16 residues. Supplemented by reference TRBV30 and TRBJ2-2, the full variable domain reads SQTIHQWPATLVQPVGSPLSLECTVEGTSNPNLYWYRQAAGRGLQLLFYSVGIGQISSEVPQNLSASRPQDRQFILSSKKLLLSDSGFYLCAWRGMGARLTGELFFGEGSRLTVL.

This clone was picked up a small number of times. The chain combines TRBV27 with TRBJ2-7; 8 positions match TRBD2. Trimming removed 5 bases from V and 5 bases from J; junction bases left unmatched: 5. The CDR3 consists of 13 residues. Germline V gives CDR1 MNHEY, CDR2 SMNVEV (reference sequence). CDR3: CASSEKRGNEQYF. The CDR3, as DNA: TGTGCCAGCAGTGAGAAGCGGGGGAACGAGCAGTACTTC.

The gene calls are TRBV6-4 and TRBJ1-4; D is uncertain. The CDR3 loop spans 15 amino acids. CDR1 is MRHNA, CDR2 SNTAGT, per germline. Trimming pared 7 bases from V and 0 bases from J, leaving 12 bases between. The CDR3 reads CASKRDHATNEKLFF. CDR3 sequence (DNA): TGTGCCAGCAAGAGGGATCATGCAACTAATGAAAAACTGTTTTTT.

This clone was counted between two and nine times. The V and J genes are TRBV4-3 and TRBJ1-3; the D is unclear. In germline, CDR1 is LGHNA, CDR2 YSLEER. CDR3 length equals 15 residues. Trimming shortened V by 0 bases and J by 4 bases, and 10 bases separated the two germline ends. The CDR3 here is CASSQEPGLGNTIYF. In DNA form, the CDR3 reads TGCGCCAGCAGCCAAGAGCCGGGGTTAGGAAACACCATATATTTT.

The rearrangement links TRBV9 to TRBJ2-2; D possibly corresponds to TRBD2 (6 bases). V was clipped by 4 bases and J by 7 bases, with 14 bases between them. The germline V gene encodes CDR1 SGDLS and CDR2 YYNGEE. The CDR3 has 14 amino acids. The CDR3 spells CASSPPGGSGELFF. The CDR3 DNA sequence: TGTGCCAGCAGCCCCCCCGGGGGAAGCGGGGAGCTGTTTTTT.

The rearrangement uses TRBV4-2 and TRBJ2-4; 7 nucleotides align to TRBD2. This CDR3 comprises 17 residues. V shed 3 bases and J 6 bases; nucleotides not matched to a gene: 14. Germline V gene lookup returns CDR1 LGHNA and CDR2 YNFKEQ. CDR3 DNA: TGTGCCAGCAGCCAGGGTTCGGCGGGAGAGTCGGGAAACATTCAGTACTTC. Protein product: CASSQGSAGESGNIQYF.

The chain combines TRBV19 with TRBJ2-1; the match to TRBD2 covers 12 bases. V was pared by 1 base and J by 5 bases, with 0 bases of the junction left unmatched. The CDR3 loop spans 15 amino acids. CDR1 and CDR2 from the germline V gene are LNHDA and SQIVND (reference sequence). The CDR3 region is CASSIGTSGDNEQFF. The CDR3 DNA is TGTGCCAGTAGTATAGGGACTAGCGGGGACAATGAGCAGTTCTTC.

This chain links TRBV30 with TRBJ2-1, with no clear D. CDR1 GTSNPN and CDR2 SVGIG come from the germline V gene (reference sequence). The CDR3 runs to 12 residues. V was cut by 8 bases and J by 4 bases, with 12 bases left in between. The CDR3, as DNA: TGTGCCCGGATGACGAGATACAATGAGCAGTTCTTC. Translation: CARMTRYNEQFF.

The chain links TRBV5-1 to TRBJ1-1; 8 nucleotides match TRBD1. The germline V gene has CDR1 SGHRS and CDR2 YFSETQ. The CDR3 has 16 amino acids. V was clipped by 4 bases and J by 6 bases; unmatched bases: 14. As DNA, the CDR3 is TGCGCCAGCAGCCCACTACCGACAGGGGCTGCGGCTGAAGCTTTCTTT. This gives the protein CASSPLPTGAAAEAFF.

The rearrangement uses TRBV25-1 and TRBJ1-2, with D unresolved. CDR1 MGHDK and CDR2 SYGVNS come from the germline V gene. V lost 3 bases and J lost 3, with 8 bases in between. This CDR3 has 13 amino acids. The CDR3 DNA is TGTGCCAGCAGTGAGCAGAGGGACTATGGCTACACCTTC. This translates into CASSEQRDYGYTF.

The chain uses TRBV5-1 and TRBJ2-4, with D unresolved. The CDR3 is made up of 13 amino acids. V lost 0 bases and J 15 bases, leaving 16 bases between the germline ends. CDR1 and CDR2 (germline): SGHRS, YFSETQ. CDR3 loop: CASSLGSERPVYF. CDR3 DNA sequence: TGCGCCAGCAGCTTGGGGTCGGAGAGGCCCGTGTACTTC.

The CDR3 coding sequence is TGTGCCAGCAGTTACTCGAGTTTCGGGCCCACCGGGGAGCTGTTTTTT. Translated, it gives CASSYSSFGPTGELFF. This sequence joins TRBV6-5 and TRBJ2-2; D gene unclear. V gave up 0 bases and J gave up 4 bases, with 12 bases separating them. The CDR3 runs 16 residues. Germline V gene sequence: CDR1 MNHEY, CDR2 SVGAGI.

The J gene is TRBJ2-7, the V gene TRBV5-1, with TRBD2 matching 10 bases. The V segment lost 4 bases and the J segment 0 bases; nucleotides outside the gene matches: 7. Per germline, CDR1 SGHRS and CDR2 YFSETQ. The CDR3 is made up of 16 amino acids. CDR3 protein: CASSPVAGGASYEQYF. The CDR3 DNA follows: TGCGCCAGCAGCCCCGTAGCGGGAGGCGCCTCCTACGAGCAGTACTTC.

The chain combines TRBV11-2 with TRBJ1-1, with D tentatively TRBD1 (6 bases). There are 15 residues in the CDR3. Germline V gene data show CDR1 as SGHAT and CDR2 as FQNNGV. Trimming took 4 bases from V and 0 from J, leaving 12 bases between them. CDR3 in DNA: TGTGCCAGCAGCTCCAGGGGAGCGTTGAACACTGAAGCTTTCTTT. Protein: CASSSRGALNTEAFF.

V is TRBV9 and J is TRBJ2-1, with 8 bases lining up with TRBD2. V trimming: 4 bases; J trimming: 2 bases; junction bases outside the gene matches: 5. The germline V gene has CDR1 SGDLS and CDR2 YYNGEE. The CDR3 runs to 15 residues. CDR3 residues: CASSILAEPYNEQFF. The CDR3 nucleotides are TGTGCCAGCAGCATACTAGCGGAGCCCTACAATGAGCAGTTCTTC.

Written as DNA, the CDR3 is TGTGCCAGCATCCAAGATGGGGGCATGAACTATGGCTACACCTTC. Protein sequence: CASIQDGGMNYGYTF. The chain is built from TRBV2 and TRBJ1-2, with TRBD1 as a possible D gene (6 bases). The CDR3 is 15 amino acids. Germline V lookup: CDR1 SNHLY, CDR2 FYNNEI. With 7 bases removed from V and 2 bases from J, the gap between germline ends came to 17 bases. The full variable domain, completed using reference TRBV2 and TRBJ1-2, is EPEVTQTPSHQVTQMGQEVILRCVPISNHLYFYWYRQILGQKVEFLVSFYNNEISEKSEIFDDQFSVERPDGSNFTLKIRSTKLEDSAMYFCASIQDGGMNYGYTFGSGTRLTVV.

This sequence joins TRBV7-3 and TRBJ2-2; 9 nucleotides line up with TRBD1. The V and J ends lost 4 bases and 6 bases, in that order; junction bases with no gene match: 9. The CDR3 spans 16 residues. The germline V gene encodes CDR1 SGHTA and CDR2 FQGTGA. The CDR3 DNA is TGTGCCAGCAGCTCCCCCGGGACAGGGAGGGCCGGGGAGCTGTTTTTT. Its translation is CASSSPGTGRAGELFF.

The rearrangement uses TRBV7-9 and TRBJ1-1; no firm D call. Germline V gives CDR1 SEHNR, CDR2 FQNEAQ (reference sequence). The CDR3 covers 11 residues. Trimming left V 2 bases short and J 8 bases short, with 6 bases between. The CDR3 DNA sequence: TGTGCCAGCAGCTTATTAACCGAAGCTTTCTTT. Protein product: CASSLLTEAFF.

The chain is built from TRBV29-1 and TRBJ2-5; D not certain. The V end lost 5 bases, the J end lost 1 base, and 14 bases lay between the germline ends. Germline loops: CDR1 SQVTM, CDR2 ANQGSEA. The CDR3 contains 14 residues. The CDR3 spells CSVLAELVQETQYF. The CDR3 DNA reads as TGCAGCGTTTTGGCTGAATTGGTCCAAGAGACCCAGTACTTC.